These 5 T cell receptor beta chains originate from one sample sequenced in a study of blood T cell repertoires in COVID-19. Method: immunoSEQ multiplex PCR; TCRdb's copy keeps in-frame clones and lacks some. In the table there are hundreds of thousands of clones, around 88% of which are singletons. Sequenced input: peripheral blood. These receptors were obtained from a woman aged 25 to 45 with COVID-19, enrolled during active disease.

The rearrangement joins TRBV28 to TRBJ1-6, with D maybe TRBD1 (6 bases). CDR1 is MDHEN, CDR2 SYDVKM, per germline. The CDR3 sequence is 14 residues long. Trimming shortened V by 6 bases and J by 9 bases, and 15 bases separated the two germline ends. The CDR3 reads CASSLTGQFSPLHF. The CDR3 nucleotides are TGTGCCAGCAGCCTAACTGGACAGTTTTCACCCCTCCACTTT.

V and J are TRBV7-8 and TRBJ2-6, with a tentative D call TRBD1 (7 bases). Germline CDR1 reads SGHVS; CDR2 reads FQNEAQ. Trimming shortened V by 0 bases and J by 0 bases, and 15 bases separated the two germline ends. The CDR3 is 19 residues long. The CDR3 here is CASSLAYQGGFSGANVLTF. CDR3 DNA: TGTGCCAGCAGCTTAGCTTATCAGGGGGGATTCTCTGGGGCCAACGTCCTGACTTTC.

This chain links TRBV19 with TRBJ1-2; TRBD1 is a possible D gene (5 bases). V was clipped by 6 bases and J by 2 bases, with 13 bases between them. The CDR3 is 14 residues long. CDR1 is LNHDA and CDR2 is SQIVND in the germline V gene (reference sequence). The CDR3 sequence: CASRLTQENYGYTF. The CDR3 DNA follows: TGTGCCAGTAGATTAACACAGGAGAACTATGGCTACACCTTC.

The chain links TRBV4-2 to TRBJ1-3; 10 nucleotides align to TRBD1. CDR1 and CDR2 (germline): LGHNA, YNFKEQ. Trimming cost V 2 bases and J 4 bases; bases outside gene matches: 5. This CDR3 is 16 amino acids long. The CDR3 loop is CASSQPDRGPGNTIYF. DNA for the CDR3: TGTGCCAGCAGCCAACCCGACAGGGGGCCAGGAAACACCATATATTTT.

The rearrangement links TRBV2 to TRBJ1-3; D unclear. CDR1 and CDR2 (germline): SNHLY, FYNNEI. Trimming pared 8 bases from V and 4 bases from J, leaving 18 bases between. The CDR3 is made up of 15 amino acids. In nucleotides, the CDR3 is TGTGCCAGCCAGCGTGGGAGCTATACCGGAAACACCATATATTTT. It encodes CASQRGSYTGNTIYF.